This T cell receptor beta chain was captured in a study of blood T cell repertoires in COVID-19. Sequencing was performed with immunoSEQ multiplex PCR; in TCRdb, only in-frame clones are kept and a portion is missing. Altogether 68,000 or so clones are present, 90% being singletons, with the ten largest covering under 0.65%. This CDR3 contains 16 residues. Germline-derived CDR1 and CDR2 are SGDLS and YYNGEE. The trim removed 0 bases at V and 3 bases at J, leaving 6 bases unmatched. The chain combines TRBV9 with TRBJ2-1, with 7 bases aligning to TRBD1. The specimen was peripheral blood. The origin of this receptor is a man aged 50-59 years with COVID-19, enrolled during active disease. The CDR3 region has the DNA TGTGCCAGCAGCGTAGGTGTAGGGACAGTCTACAATGAGCAGTTCTTC. Its translation is CASSVGVGTVYNEQFF.